This T cell receptor (beta chain) was identified in a study of T cells after posttransplantation cyclophosphamide (dated by TCRdb to the mid-2010s). As for the study more broadly: T cell repertoire reconstitution was tracked by TRB sequencing after myeloablative bone marrow transplantation in which posttransplantation cyclophosphamide was used as GVHD prophylaxis. Antigen receptor sequencing was done on samples from about 40 PTCy-treated patients and from around 15 related bone marrow donors of those patients. In 3 patients, TRB sequencing was also performed on up to roughly 3 more blood samples taken 2 to 5.2 years after transplant, and in a handful of patients, pretransplant blood was also TRB-sequenced. Public TRB sequences were checked against a database of over 3,000 sequences associated with responses to pathogens, tumor antigens, self-antigens and alloantigens. Because TRA and TRB clonality correlated tightly in roughly 10 samples, the subsequent TCR analyses were limited to TRB only. Blood from every one of the roughly 33 PTCy patients who had 1-year posttransplant specimens underwent TRB sequencing.

Peripheral blood samples were provided by related bone marrow donors on the day of marrow donation. Peripheral blood and bone marrow mononuclear cells were isolated by Ficoll-Hypaque density centrifugation and cryopreserved. Genomic DNA was the input for TRB sequencing, which was run either with the immunoSEQ assay at survey resolution or with the hsTCRB kit. The paper's data handling went like this. The immunoSEQ software was used for initial read processing, and the LymphoSeq R package was used for repertoire analyses. Clonality was calculated as 1 minus normalized Shannon entropy, and the Gini coefficient was also calculated for each TRB dataset. To infer phenotypes in unsorted samples, TRB sequences from sorted subsets of the recipient or donor were mapped onto unsorted samples from the same recipient. The source is immuneACCESS, and TCRdb retained only in-frame sequences with V and J called. Part of the clones is not carried over; for the studies checked, unresolved V genes explain less than half of this, and the remainder is unexplained. For V, J and clone size, that table is used; D and trimming come from the DNA. Across this sample, 35,000 to 55,000 clones were tabulated and none appeared just once. The ten most abundant clones make up 2% to 3% of the sample.

V sheds 7 bases and J sheds 0 bases, leaving 6 bases between their ends. Taken from the germline V gene, the CDR1 and CDR2 loops are MNHNS and SASEGT. From the cysteine through the phenylalanine, the CDR3 covers 12 amino acids. The entry retains the CDR3 DNA only, 36 bases that are in frame from base 1. Findings and caveats that apply to the study as a whole: Across roughly 49 patients, TRB clonality was highly associated with recipient CMV seropositivity and CMV reactivation, and PTCy diversity was similar to diversity in CNI/methotrexate controls. The TRB repertoires of T cells infiltrating skin or GI tract showed only limited overlap with the TRB repertoires of T cells in blood. Donor-recipient similarity was low at 1-2 months but rose over the first year, and later blood repertoires were often dominated by donor CD8+ memory clones.

This clone was picked up a small number of times. What antigen it recognizes has not been identified. Base qualities were left out, and no much larger clone turns up one base away. The sequence joins TRBV6-1 to TRBJ1-1, with the identity of the D gene unclear. The clonotype originates from a man in his forties or fifties in good health, CMV-negative, and a related stem cell transplant donor. Sequencing used PBMCs. The DNA is TGTGCCAGCACAGATATGAACACTGAAGCTTTCTTT. Protein translation: CASTDMNTEAFF.